The sequence of this T cell receptor (beta chain) was determined in a study of cytomegalovirus exposure and HLA in healthy donors. Study conclusions and caveats: Researchers catalogued over 150 TCR beta chains as cytomegalovirus-associated. Most TCR sequences were uncommon, yet certain public TCRs appeared in many donors.

This CDR3 is 11 amino acids long. The V gene's germline CDR1 is SGHTA and CDR2 FQGTGA. V lost 4 bases and J 9 bases, leaving 10 bases between the germline ends. Only in-frame clones appear in the TCRdb table, and some are missing; sequencing was by immunoSEQ multiplex PCR. The sample consists of more than 95,000 clones, roughly 93% of them appearing once. Comment on this clone: The antigen is unknown.

The source material was PBMCs. This chain connects TRBV7-3 to TRBJ2-7; tentative D call: TRBD1 (6 bases). This clonotype originated in a woman younger than 30 in good health and CMV-seronegative. The CDR3 sequence is CASSWTDLQYF. As DNA, the CDR3 is TGTGCCAGCAGCTGGACAGACCTGCAGTACTTC.